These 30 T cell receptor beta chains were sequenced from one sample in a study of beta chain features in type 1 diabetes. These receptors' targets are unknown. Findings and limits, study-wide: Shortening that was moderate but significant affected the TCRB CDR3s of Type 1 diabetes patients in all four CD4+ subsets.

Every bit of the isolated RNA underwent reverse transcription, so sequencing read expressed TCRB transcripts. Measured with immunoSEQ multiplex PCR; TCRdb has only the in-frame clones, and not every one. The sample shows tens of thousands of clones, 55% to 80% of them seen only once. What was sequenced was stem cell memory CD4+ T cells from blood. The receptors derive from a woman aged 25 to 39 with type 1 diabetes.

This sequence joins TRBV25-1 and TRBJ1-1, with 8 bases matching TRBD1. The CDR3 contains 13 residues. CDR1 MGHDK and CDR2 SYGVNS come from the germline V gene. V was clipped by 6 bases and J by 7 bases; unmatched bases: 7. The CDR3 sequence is CASRAWTGFEAFF. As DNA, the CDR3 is TGTGCCAGCAGGGCTTGGACAGGGTTTGAAGCTTTCTTT.

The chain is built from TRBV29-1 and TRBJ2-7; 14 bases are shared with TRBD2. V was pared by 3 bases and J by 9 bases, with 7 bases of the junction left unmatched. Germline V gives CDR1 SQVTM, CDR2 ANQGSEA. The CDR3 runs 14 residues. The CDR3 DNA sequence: TGCAGCGTTGAGTCGACTAGCGGGAGGGCCGCGCAGTACTTC. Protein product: CSVESTSGRAAQYF.

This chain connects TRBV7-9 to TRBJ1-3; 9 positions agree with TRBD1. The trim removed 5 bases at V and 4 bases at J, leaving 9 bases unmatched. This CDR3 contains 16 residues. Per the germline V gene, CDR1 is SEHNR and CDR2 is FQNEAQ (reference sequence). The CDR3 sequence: CASSPLWTGDGNTIYF. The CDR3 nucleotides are TGTGCCAGCAGCCCCCTATGGACAGGGGACGGAAACACCATATATTTT.

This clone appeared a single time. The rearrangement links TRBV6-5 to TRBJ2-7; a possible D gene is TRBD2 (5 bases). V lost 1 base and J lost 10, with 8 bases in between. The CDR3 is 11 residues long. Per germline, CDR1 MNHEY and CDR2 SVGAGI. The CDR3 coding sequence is TGTGCCAGCAGTTACTTGGGAGAACAGTACTTC. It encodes CASSYLGEQYF.

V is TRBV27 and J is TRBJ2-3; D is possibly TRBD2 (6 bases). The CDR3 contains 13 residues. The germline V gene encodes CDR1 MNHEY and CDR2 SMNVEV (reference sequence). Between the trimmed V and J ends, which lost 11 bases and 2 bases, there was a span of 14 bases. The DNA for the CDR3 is TGTGCCGCGGGACTGCCCTCCACAGATACGCAGTATTTT. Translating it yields CAAGLPSTDTQYF.

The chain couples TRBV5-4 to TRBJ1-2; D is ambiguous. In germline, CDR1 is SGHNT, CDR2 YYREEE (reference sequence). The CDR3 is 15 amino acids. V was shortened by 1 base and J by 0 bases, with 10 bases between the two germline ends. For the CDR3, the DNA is TGTGCCAGCAGCTTGTCTGGAGGAGCTAACTATGGCTACACCTTC. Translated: CASSLSGGANYGYTF.

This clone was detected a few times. The CDR3 region has the DNA TGTGCCAGCAGCTTACAGGCTGATCAGCCCCAGCATTTT. Translation: CASSLQADQPQHF. The chain combines TRBV7-3 with TRBJ1-5; D is unclear. Germline loops: CDR1 SGHTA, CDR2 FQGTGA. The CDR3 loop spans 13 amino acids. The V end lost 2 bases, the J end lost 5 bases, and 7 bases lay between the germline ends.

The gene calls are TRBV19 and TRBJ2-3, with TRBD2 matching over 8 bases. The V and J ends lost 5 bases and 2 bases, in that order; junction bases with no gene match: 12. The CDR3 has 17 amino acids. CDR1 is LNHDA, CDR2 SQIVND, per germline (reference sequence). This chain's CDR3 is CASSGGLAGPNTDTQYF. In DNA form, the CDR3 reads TGTGCCAGTAGTGGGGGCTTAGCGGGACCAAACACAGATACGCAGTATTTT.

The CDR3 here is CASSPRTSLEQYF. The DNA for the CDR3 is TGTGCCAGCAGCCCGAGGACTAGCCTCGAGCAGTACTTC. The rearrangement joins TRBV16 to TRBJ2-7, with 8 bases aligning to TRBD2. From germline, CDR1 is KGHSY and CDR2 FQNENV. V shed 4 bases, J shed 6 bases, and the junction held 5 bases outside the gene matches. The CDR3 length is 13 residues.

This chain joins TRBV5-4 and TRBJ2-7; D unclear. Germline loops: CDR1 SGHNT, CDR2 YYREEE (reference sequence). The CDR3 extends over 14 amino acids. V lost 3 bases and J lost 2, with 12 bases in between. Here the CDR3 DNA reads TGTGCCAGCAGCTCTGGTAACGGTCCCTACGAGCAGTACTTC. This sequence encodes CASSSGNGPYEQYF.

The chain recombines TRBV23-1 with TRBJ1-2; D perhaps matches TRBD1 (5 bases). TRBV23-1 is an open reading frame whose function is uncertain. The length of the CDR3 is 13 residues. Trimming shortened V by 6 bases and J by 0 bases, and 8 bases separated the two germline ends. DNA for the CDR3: TGCGCCAGCAGGACAGCTTCTAACTATGGCTACACCTTC. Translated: CASRTASNYGYTF.

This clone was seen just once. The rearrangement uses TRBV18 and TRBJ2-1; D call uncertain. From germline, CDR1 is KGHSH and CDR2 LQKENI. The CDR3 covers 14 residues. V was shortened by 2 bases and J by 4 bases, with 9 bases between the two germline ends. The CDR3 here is CASSPMLEYNEQFF. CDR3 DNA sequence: TGTGCCAGCTCACCAATGCTAGAATACAATGAGCAGTTCTTC.

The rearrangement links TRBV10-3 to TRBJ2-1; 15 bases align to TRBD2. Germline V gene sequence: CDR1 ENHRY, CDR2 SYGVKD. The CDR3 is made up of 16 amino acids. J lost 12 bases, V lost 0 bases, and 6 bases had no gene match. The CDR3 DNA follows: TGTGCCATCAGTGAGTCCTTGGGACTAGCGGGAGGATGGCAGTTCTTC. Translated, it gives CAISESLGLAGGWQFF.

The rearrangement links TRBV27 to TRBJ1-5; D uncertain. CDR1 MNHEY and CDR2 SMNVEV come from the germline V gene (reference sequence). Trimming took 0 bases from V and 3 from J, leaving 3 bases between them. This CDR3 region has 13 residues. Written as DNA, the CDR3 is TGTGCCAGCAGTTTATCGTACAATCAGCCCCAGCATTTT. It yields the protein CASSLSYNQPQHF.

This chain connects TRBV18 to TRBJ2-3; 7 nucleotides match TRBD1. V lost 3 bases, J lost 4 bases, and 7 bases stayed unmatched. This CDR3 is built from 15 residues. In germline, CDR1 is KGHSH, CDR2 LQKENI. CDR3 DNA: TGTGCCAGCTCACCCACCGGACAGGCCCCAGATACGCAGTATTTT. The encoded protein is CASSPTGQAPDTQYF.

This chain's CDR3 is CASSVDSYNEQFF. DNA for the CDR3: TGTGCCAGCAGCGTGGACAGCTACAATGAGCAGTTCTTC. This chain uses TRBV5-4 with TRBJ2-1; a possible D gene is TRBD1 (6 bases). CDR3 size: 13 residues. CDR1 SGHNT and CDR2 YYREEE come from the germline V gene (reference sequence). With 4 bases removed from V and 3 bases from J, the gap between germline ends came to 8 bases.

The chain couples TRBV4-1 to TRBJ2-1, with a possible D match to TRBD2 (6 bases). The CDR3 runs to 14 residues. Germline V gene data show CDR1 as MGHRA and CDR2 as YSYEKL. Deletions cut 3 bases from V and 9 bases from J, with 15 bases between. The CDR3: CASSHRSGFGEQFF. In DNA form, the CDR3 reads TGCGCCAGCAGCCACCGAAGCGGGTTTGGTGAGCAGTTCTTC.

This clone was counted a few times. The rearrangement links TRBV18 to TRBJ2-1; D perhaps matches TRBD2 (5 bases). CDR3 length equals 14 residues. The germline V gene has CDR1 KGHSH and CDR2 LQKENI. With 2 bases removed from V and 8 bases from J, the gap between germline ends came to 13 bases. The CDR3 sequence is CASSPSNRADEQFF. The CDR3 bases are TGTGCCAGCTCACCAAGTAATCGAGCGGATGAGCAGTTCTTC.

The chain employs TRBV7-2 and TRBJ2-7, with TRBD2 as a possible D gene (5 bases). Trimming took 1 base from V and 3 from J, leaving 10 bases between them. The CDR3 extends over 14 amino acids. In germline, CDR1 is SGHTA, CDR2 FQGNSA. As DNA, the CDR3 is TGTGCCAGCAGCTTAGTCAGAGGGCGCTACGAGCAGTACTTC. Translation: CASSLVRGRYEQYF. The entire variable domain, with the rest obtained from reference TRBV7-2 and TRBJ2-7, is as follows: GAGVSQSPSNKVTEKGKDVELRCDPISGHTALYWYRQSLGQGLEFLIYFQGNSAPDKSGLPSDRFSAERTGGSVSTLTIQRTQQEDSAVYLCASSLVRGRYEQYFGPGTRLTVT.

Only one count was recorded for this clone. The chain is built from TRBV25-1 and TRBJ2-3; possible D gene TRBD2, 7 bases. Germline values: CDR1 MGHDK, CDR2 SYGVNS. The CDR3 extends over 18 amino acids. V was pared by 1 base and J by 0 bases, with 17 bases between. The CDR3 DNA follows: TGTGCCAGCAGTGAATTTGGGGGCCGAGCGGGAAGCACAGATACGCAGTATTTT. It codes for CASSEFGGRAGSTDTQYF.

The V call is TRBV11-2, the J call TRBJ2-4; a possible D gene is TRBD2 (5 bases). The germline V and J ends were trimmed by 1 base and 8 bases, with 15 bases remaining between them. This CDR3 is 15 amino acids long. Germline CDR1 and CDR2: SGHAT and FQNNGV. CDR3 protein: CASSLVGMDGYIQYF. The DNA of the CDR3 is TGTGCCAGCAGCTTAGTCGGGATGGATGGATACATTCAGTACTTC.

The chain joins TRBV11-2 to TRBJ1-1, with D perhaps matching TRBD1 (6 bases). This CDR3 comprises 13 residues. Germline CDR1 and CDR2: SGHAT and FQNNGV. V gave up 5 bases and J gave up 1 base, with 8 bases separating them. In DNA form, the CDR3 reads TGTGCCAGCAGCCAACAGGGGAACACTGAAGCTTTCTTT. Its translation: CASSQQGNTEAFF.

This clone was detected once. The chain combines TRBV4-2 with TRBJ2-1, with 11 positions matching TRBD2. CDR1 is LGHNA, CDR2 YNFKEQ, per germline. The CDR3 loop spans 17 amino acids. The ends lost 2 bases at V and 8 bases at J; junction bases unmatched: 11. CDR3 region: CASSQPELAGDRYEQFF. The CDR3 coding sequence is TGTGCCAGCAGCCAACCTGAACTAGCGGGAGATCGGTATGAGCAGTTCTTC.

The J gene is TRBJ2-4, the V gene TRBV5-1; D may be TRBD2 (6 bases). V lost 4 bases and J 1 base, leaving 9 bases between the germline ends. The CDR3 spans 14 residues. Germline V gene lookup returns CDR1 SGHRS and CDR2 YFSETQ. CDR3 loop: CASSGGGAKNIQYF. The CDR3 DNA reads TGCGCCAGCAGCGGTGGAGGGGCCAAAAACATTCAGTACTTC. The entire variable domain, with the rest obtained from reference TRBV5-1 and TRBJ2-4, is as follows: KAGVTQTPRYLIKTRGQQVTLSCSPISGHRSVSWYQQTPGQGLQFLFEYFSETQRNKGNFPGRFSGRQFSNSRSEMNVSTLELGDSALYLCASSGGGAKNIQYFGAGTRLSVL.

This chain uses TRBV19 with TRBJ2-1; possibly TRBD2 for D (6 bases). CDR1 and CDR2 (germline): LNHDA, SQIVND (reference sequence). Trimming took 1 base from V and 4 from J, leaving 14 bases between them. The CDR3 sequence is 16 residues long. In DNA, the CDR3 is TGTGCCAGTAGTATAGCGGGAGATTCGGCATACAATGAGCAGTTCTTC. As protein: CASSIAGDSAYNEQFF.

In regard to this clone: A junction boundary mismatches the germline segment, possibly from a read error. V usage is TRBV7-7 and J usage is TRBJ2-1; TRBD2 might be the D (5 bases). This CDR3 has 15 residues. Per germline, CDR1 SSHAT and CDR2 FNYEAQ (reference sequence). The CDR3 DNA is TGTGCTAGCAGCCGCGGACTGTCCTGGAACAATGAGCAGTTCTTC. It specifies CASSRGLSWNNEQFF.

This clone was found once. CDR3 region: CASSLAGMETQYF. The CDR3 DNA reads TGTGCCAGCAGCTTAGCAGGGATGGAGACCCAGTACTTC. The rearrangement joins TRBV11-3 to TRBJ2-5; D possibly corresponds to TRBD1 (5 bases). This CDR3 has 13 residues. V gave up 1 base and J gave up 5 bases, with 8 bases separating them. Germline-derived CDR1 and CDR2 are SGHNT and YENEEA.

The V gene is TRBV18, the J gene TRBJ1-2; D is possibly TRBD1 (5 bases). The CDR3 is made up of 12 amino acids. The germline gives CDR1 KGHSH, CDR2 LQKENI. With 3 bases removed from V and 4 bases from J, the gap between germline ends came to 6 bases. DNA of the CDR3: TGTGCCAGCTCACCGGACATCTATGGCTACACCTTC. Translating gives CASSPDIYGYTF.

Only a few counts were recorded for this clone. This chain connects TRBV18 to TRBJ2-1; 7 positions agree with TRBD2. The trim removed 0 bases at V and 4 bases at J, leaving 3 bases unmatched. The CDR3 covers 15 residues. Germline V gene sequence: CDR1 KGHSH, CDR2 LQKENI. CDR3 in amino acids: CASSPPAGVYNEQFF. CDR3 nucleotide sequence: TGTGCCAGCTCACCACCGGCGGGAGTTTACAATGAGCAGTTCTTC.

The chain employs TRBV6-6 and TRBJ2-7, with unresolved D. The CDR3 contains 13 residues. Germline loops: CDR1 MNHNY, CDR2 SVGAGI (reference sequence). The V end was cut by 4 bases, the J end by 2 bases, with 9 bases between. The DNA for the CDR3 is TGTGCCAGCAGTTTTCCCCACACCTACGAGCAGTACTTC. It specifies CASSFPHTYEQYF.